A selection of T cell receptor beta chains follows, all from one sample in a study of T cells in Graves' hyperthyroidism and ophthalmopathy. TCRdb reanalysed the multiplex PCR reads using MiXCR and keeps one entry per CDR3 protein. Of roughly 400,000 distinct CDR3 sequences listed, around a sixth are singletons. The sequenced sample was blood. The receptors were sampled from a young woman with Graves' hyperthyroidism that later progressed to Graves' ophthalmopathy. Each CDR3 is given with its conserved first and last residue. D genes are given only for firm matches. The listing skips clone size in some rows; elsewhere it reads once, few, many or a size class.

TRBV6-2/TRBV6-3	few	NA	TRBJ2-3	TGTGCCAGCCACCTCCGGAGCACAGATACGCAGTATTTT	CASHLRSTDTQYF
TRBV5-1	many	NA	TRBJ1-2	TGCGCCAGCAGCCCCACCCTGGCAGGGGAGAGAGGCTACACCTTC	CASSPTLAGERGYTF
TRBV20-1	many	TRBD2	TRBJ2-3	TGCAGTGCTAGAGATGTGCGGGAGACGAGCACAGATACGCAGTATTTT	CSARDVRETSTDTQYF
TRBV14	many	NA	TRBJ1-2	TGTGCCAGCAGCCAAGTCCCAGCGACCTATGGCTACACCTTC	CASSQVPATYGYTF
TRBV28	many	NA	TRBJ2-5	TGTGCCAGCAGTCTTCCGTACAGGGCCCCCATTCGACAAGAGACCCAGTACTTC	CASSLPYRAPIRQETQYF
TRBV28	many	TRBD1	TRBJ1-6	TGTGCCAGCAGTAAACCCGGGACAGTTAATTCACCCCTCCACTTT	CASSKPGTVNSPLHF
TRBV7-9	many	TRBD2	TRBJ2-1	TGTGCCAGCAGCTTAAAGGAGGCTAGCGGTTTTTACAATGAGCAGTTCTTC	CASSLKEASGFYNEQFF
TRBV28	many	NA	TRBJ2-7	TGTGCCAGCAGTTCCACCGCTTGGGGTCCATACGAGCAGTACTTC	CASSSTAWGPYEQYF
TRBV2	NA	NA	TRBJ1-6	TGTGCCGGCAGTGAAACGTATTCACCCCTCCACTTT	CAGSETYSPLHF
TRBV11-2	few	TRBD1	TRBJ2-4	TGTGCCAGCAGCCAATTGGGGGGACAGGGCCCCAAAAACATTCAGTACTTC	CASSQLGGQGPKNIQYF
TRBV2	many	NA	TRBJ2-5	TGTGCCAGCACGACTATGACGTCCTCACAAGAGACCCAGTACTTC	CASTTMTSSQETQYF
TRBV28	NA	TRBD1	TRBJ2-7	TGTGCCAGCAGCCAAGATCAACAGGGGTGGGGGAACCCCTACGAGCAGTACTTC	CASSQDQQGWGNPYEQYF
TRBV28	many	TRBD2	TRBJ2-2	TGTGCCAGCAGTTTATTCATCACGGACGGTAGATCTAGCGGAAATATATCGAACACCGGGGAGCTGTTTTTT	CASSLFITDGRSSGNISNTGELFF
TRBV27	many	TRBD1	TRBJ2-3	TGTGCCAGCAGTCCGGGACAGGGGTACACAGATACGCAGTATTTT	CASSPGQGYTDTQYF
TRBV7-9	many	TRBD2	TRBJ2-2	TGTGCCAGCAGCTTAGGTTACCTAGCGGACACCGGGGAGCTGTTTTTT	CASSLGYLADTGELFF
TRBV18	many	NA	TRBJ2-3	TGTGCCAGCTCACCACAGGGACTTGGCACAGATACGCAGTATTTT	CASSPQGLGTDTQYF
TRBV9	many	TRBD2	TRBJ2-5	TGTGCCAGCAGCGTAGCGGGGGGTAGTGAGACCCAGTACTTC	CASSVAGGSETQYF
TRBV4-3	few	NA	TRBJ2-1	TGCGCCAGCAGCCAAGTTGGACGGAAGGGCGATGAGCAGTTCTTC	CASSQVGRKGDEQFF
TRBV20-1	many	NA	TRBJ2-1	TGCAGTGCTAATAGCCACCACAATGAGCAGTTCTTC	CSANSHHNEQFF
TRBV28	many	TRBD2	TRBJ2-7	TGTGCCAGCAGTCCTACTCTAGCGGGAGGAGGGGAGCAGTACTTC	CASSPTLAGGGEQYF
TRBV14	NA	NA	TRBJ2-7	TGTGCCAGCAGCCTGTCGTGGGGGGACTTTGGCGAGCAGTACTTC	CASSLSWGDFGEQYF
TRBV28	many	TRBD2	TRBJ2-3	TGTGCCAGCAGTCCCCAGTTGGGCGGGAGTAGCACAGATACGCAGTATTTT	CASSPQLGGSSTDTQYF
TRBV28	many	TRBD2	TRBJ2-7	TGTGCCAGCAGTCCCACTAGCGGGAAGTACGAGCAGTACTTC	CASSPTSGKYEQYF
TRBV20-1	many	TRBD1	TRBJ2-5	TGCAGTGCTGGGGACAGGGGGCTCGTTGAGACCCAGTACTTC	CSAGDRGLVETQYF
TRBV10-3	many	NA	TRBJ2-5	TGTGCCATCAGTGAGTCGGGGGAGACCCAGTACTTC	CAISESGETQYF
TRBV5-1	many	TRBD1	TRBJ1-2	TGCGCCACCTCGGACAGGGGCTATGGCTACACCTTC	CATSDRGYGYTF
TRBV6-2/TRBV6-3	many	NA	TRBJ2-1	TGTGCCAGCAGTTACTCGGGGCCGTCTAATGAGCAGTTCTTC	CASSYSGPSNEQFF
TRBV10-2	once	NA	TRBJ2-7	TGCGCCACCCTCGGGGATGCCTCCTACGAGCAGTACTTC	CATLGDASYEQYF
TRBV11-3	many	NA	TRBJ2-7	TGTGGCCCAGTGGGAGGCAGCTCCTACGAGCAGTACTTC	CGPVGGSSYEQYF
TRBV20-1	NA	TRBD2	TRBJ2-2	TGCAGTGCTAGAGAGGGGGGAGGGCCGGGGGAGCTGTTTTTT	CSAREGGGPGELFF
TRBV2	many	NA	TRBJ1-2	TGTGCCAGCAGGGAGACGGAAAACTATGGCTACACCTTC	CASRETENYGYTF
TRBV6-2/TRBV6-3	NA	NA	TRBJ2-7	TGTGCCAGCAGTTATGGCAGACCCTACGAGCAGTACTTC	CASSYGRPYEQYF
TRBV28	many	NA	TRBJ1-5	TGTGCCAGCAGTTTTAGGGATCAGCCCCAGCATTTT	CASSFRDQPQHF
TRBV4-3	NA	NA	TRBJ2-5	TGCGCCAGCAGCCAGACACTGCGGGGGACCCAGTACTTC	CASSQTLRGTQYF
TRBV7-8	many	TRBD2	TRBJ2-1	TGTGCCAGCAGCCAACCCAGAGACCTAGCGGCATCCTACAATGAGCAGTTCTTC	CASSQPRDLAASYNEQFF
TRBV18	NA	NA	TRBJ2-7	TGTGCCAGCTCACCACCTGGACAGACAGCCGTCCACGAGCAGTACTTC	CASSPPGQTAVHEQYF
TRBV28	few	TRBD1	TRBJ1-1	TGTGCCAGCAGTTCCCGGACAGGGCGAGAAGCTTTCTTT	CASSSRTGREAFF
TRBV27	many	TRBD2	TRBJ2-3	TGTGCCAGCAGTTTACTCGGCGGGACTAGCGGGAGGGATACGCAGTATTTT	CASSLLGGTSGRDTQYF
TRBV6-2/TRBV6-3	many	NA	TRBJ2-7	TGTGCCAGCAGTTCGAGTTGGGGGCCGTACACCTACGAGCAGTACTTC	CASSSSWGPYTYEQYF
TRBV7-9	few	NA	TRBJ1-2	TGTGCCAGCAGCCTCTCGAGTCGGGACTACTATGGCTACACCTTC	CASSLSSRDYYGYTF
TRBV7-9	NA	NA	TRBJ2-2	TGTGCCAGCAGCTGGACCCGAGGGGTAACCGGGGAGCTGTTTTTT	CASSWTRGVTGELFF
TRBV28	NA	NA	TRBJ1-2	TGTGCCAGCAGTGCACGACGCGGGACGACAAGGGTCTATGGCTACACCTTC	CASSARRGTTRVYGYTF
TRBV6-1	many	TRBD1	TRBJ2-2	TGTGCCAGCAGATGGGACAGGGGCACCGGGGAGCTGTTTTTT	CASRWDRGTGELFF
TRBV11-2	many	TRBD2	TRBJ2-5	TGTGCCAGCAGCTTAGACAGGACTAGCGGGAGCAACTCGGAAGAGACCCAGTACTTC	CASSLDRTSGSNSEETQYF
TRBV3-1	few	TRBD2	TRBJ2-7	TGTGCCAGCAGTGAACGGGTGGGACTAGCGGGATTTTACGAGCAGTACTTC	CASSERVGLAGFYEQYF
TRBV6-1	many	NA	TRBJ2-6	TGTGCCAGCAGTCAGGCCTCTGGGGCCAACGTCCTGACTTTC	CASSQASGANVLTF
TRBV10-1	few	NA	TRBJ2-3	TGCGCCAGCAGTACGGACTCAGATACGCAGTATTTT	CASSTDSDTQYF
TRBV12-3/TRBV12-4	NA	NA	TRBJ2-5	TGTGCCAGCAGTTTTCGGACGGCCCAAGGGACCCAGTACTTC	CASSFRTAQGTQYF
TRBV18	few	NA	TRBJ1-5	TGTGCCAGCTCAACCTCCTACAGCGATAGCAATCAGCCCCAGCATTTT	CASSTSYSDSNQPQHF
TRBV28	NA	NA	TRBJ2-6	TGTGCCAGCAGTCGCCGGGGGGGGGCCAACGTCCTGACTTTC	CASSRRGGANVLTF
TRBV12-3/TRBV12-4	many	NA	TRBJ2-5	TGTGCCAGCAGTTTATTCTATAGCGACCACCAAGAGACCCAGTACTTC	CASSLFYSDHQETQYF
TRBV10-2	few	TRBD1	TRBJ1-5	TGCGCCAGCAGTGAGTCCGGGACAGGTCGTCAGCCCCAGCATTTT	CASSESGTGRQPQHF
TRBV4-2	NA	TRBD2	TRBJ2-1	TGTGCCAGCAGCCAGTCCATAGCGGGAGGGCCCTACAATGAGCAGTTCTTC	CASSQSIAGGPYNEQFF
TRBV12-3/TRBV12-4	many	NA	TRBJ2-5	TGTGCCAGCAGCCCCCCGTCGTGGAGGGGCGGTAAAGAGACCCAGTACTTC	CASSPPSWRGGKETQYF
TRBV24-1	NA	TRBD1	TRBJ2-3	TGTGCCACGAAGGACAGGGGGCGAGAAGATACGCAGTATTTT	CATKDRGREDTQYF
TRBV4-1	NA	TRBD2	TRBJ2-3	TGCGCCAGCAGCCAATTGGGACTAGCGGGAGGCACAGATACGCAGTATTTT	CASSQLGLAGGTDTQYF
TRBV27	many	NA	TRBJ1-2	TGTGCCAGCAGCCTCACCAGGACATCTAACTATGGCTACACCTTC	CASSLTRTSNYGYTF
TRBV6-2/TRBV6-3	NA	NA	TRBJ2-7	TGTGCCAGCAGTTACACCACCCCAACTAGCCTCGAGCAGTACTTC	CASSYTTPTSLEQYF
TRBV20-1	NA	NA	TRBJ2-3	TGCAGTGCTAGTTCGGTAGAAACTTCCACAGATACGCAGTATTTT	CSASSVETSTDTQYF
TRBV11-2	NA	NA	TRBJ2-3	TGTGCCAGCAGTTCAATTCAGGGGGCTAGCGGGGTCACAGATACGCAGTATTTT	CASSSIQGASGVTDTQYF